This entry lists 14 T cell receptor beta chains sequenced from one sample in a study of CD8+CD57+ T cells in acquired aplastic anemia. CD8+CD57+ cell expansion had been shown by flow cytometry in patients chosen for sequencing. The TCR beta profiling, which covered VDJ combination and CDR3 sequence, was carried out using genomic DNA as the template. Each CDR3 protein is one row after TCRdb ran MiXCR on the reads. In the table there are approximately 180,000 distinct CDR3 sequences, roughly 50% of which are singletons. The sequenced sample consisted of sorted CD4+, CD8+, or CD8+CD57+ T cells (not recorded which) from PBMCs. The receptors stem from a human donor with aplastic anemia.

This clonotype has only one observation. V gene TRBV2 combines with J gene TRBJ1-3; D gene unclear. V was clipped by 0 bases and J by 1 base, with 4 bases between them. This CDR3 has 14 residues. CDR1 is SNHLY, CDR2 FYNNEI, per germline. CDR3: CASSEAGSGNTIYF. The CDR3, as DNA: TGTGCCAGCAGTGAAGCTGGGTCTGGAAACACCATATATTTT.

Notes on this clonotype: This could be a read error, since a much larger clone is one nucleotide away. The V call is TRBV10-3, the J call TRBJ1-5; the match to TRBD1 covers 10 bases. There are 15 residues in the CDR3. Germline V gene data show CDR1 as ENHRY and CDR2 as SYGVKD. Trimming cost V 11 bases and J 3 bases; bases outside gene matches: 10. The CDR3 loop reads CAGRGGQGYNQPQHF. The CDR3 DNA reads TGTGCCGGCAGGGGGGGACAGGGGTACAATCAGCCCCAGCATTTT.

About this clonotype itself: A read error is possible here, since a much larger clone lies one base away. The rearrangement links TRBV5-4 to TRBJ2-2; perhaps TRBD1 as D (6 bases). The CDR3 spans 16 residues. Germline V gene data show CDR1 as SGHNT and CDR2 as YYREEE (reference sequence). The CDR3 protein is CAGRFAGSRGTGELFF. In DNA form, the CDR3 reads TGTGCCGGCAGATTTGCCGGGTCCAGGGGCACCGGGGAGCTGTTTTTT.

This chain connects TRBV7-2 to TRBJ2-7; TRBD2 matches 11 bases. Germline CDR1 SGHTA, CDR2 FQGNSA. J lost 5 bases, V lost 6 bases, and 3 bases had no gene match. The CDR3 contains 13 residues. CDR3: CASSGTSGDEQYF. The CDR3 DNA follows: TGTGCCAGCAGTGGGACTAGCGGTGACGAGCAGTACTTC.

This clonotype came up many times. The rearrangement joins TRBV6-5 to TRBJ2-3; no clear D. V was trimmed by 0 bases and J by 0 bases, leaving 7 bases between them. This CDR3 has 15 residues. Germline V gene sequence: CDR1 MNHEY, CDR2 SVGAGI. The CDR3: CASSYSYGSTDTQYF. The CDR3 DNA reads TGTGCCAGCAGTTACTCTTATGGGAGCACAGATACGCAGTATTTT.

This clonotype was detected once. V is TRBV20-1 and J is TRBJ1-1; 8 nucleotides agree with TRBD1. Germline V gene sequence: CDR1 DFQATT, CDR2 SNEGSKA (reference sequence). There are 15 residues in the CDR3. The J segment lost 0 bases and the V segment lost 5 bases, leaving 8 bases of the junction unmatched. CDR3 in amino acids: CSASRGRSMNTEAFF. The CDR3 bases are TGCAGTGCTTCCAGGGGGCGTAGTATGAACACTGAAGCTTTCTTT.

This clonotype was seen more than once but under ten times. The V and J genes are TRBV2 and TRBJ2-1; 8 nucleotides agree with TRBD2. Germline V lookup: CDR1 SNHLY, CDR2 FYNNEI. This CDR3 contains 20 residues. The V and J ends lost 0 bases and 6 bases, in that order; junction bases with no gene match: 19. The CDR3 DNA is TGTGCCAGCAGTGAAGCGGTTTTCACTAGGGGCGGGGGGCGGGGCAATGAGCAGTTCTTC. It specifies CASSEAVFTRGGGRGNEQFF.

This clonotype has just one count. V usage is TRBV7-9 and J usage is TRBJ2-5; no clear D. This CDR3 has 13 residues. Trimming removed 6 bases at V and 5 bases at J, with 13 bases between. Per the germline V gene, CDR1 is SEHNR and CDR2 is FQNEAQ (reference sequence). The CDR3 DNA reads TGTGCCAGCAGTAGTAGTCTGGCTGAGACCCAGTACTTC. Translation gives CASSSSLAETQYF.

This clonotype occurred many times. This chain links TRBV10-3 with TRBJ1-1; possibly TRBD1 for D (5 bases). V was trimmed by 6 bases and J by 0 bases, leaving 11 bases between them. CDR3 length: 14 residues. Germline values: CDR1 ENHRY, CDR2 SYGVKD. The CDR3 here is CAISRDGLNTEAFF. CDR3 DNA sequence: TGTGCCATCAGCAGGGACGGATTGAACACTGAAGCTTTCTTT.

This chain links TRBV2 with TRBJ1-6; tentative D call: TRBD1 (6 bases). Germline CDR1 is SNHLY and CDR2 is FYNNEI. This CDR3 comprises 15 residues. V lost 6 bases and J 9 bases, leaving 18 bases between the germline ends. CDR3 region: CASRGAEGRVSPLHF. The CDR3 DNA reads as TGTGCCAGCAGGGGGGCCGAGGGGAGGGTTTCACCCCTCCACTTT.

This clonotype was seen repeatedly, ten times or more. The chain carries TRBV7-3 and TRBJ2-5; D uncertain. The germline V and J ends were trimmed by 4 bases and 7 bases, with 13 bases remaining between them. Germline V gene data show CDR1 as SGHTA and CDR2 as FQGTGA. This CDR3 spans 13 amino acids. The CDR3 coding sequence is TGTGCCAGCAGCTCTTCCCCTGGCGTGACCCAGTACTTC. Translated: CASSSSPGVTQYF.

The chain is built from TRBV6-5 and TRBJ1-6, with 8 positions matching TRBD1. This CDR3 spans 16 amino acids. Trimming removed 2 bases from V and 7 bases from J; junction bases left unmatched: 7. Germline-derived CDR1 and CDR2 are MNHEY and SVGAGI. Here the CDR3 reads CASSYRRTGSNSPLHF. CDR3 nucleotide sequence: TGTGCCAGCAGTTACCGGAGGACAGGGTCGAATTCACCCCTCCACTTT.

V and J are TRBV7-2 and TRBJ1-4; 9 bases match TRBD1. CDR1 is SGHTA, CDR2 FQGNSA, per germline. With V trimmed by 3 bases and J by 8 bases, 1 base remained unmatched. CDR3 size: 13 residues. CDR3 protein: CASSLTGGEKLFF. The DNA of the CDR3 is TGTGCCAGCAGCTTGACAGGGGGGGAAAAACTGTTTTTT.

The rearrangement links TRBV20-1 to TRBJ1-5, with D unclear. The CDR3 totals 13 residues. CDR1 is DFQATT, CDR2 SNEGSKA, per germline (reference sequence). Deletions cut 1 base from V and 3 bases from J, with 7 bases between. The CDR3 coding sequence is TGCAGTGCTAGAGCCGACATCAATCAGCCCCAGCATTTT. Protein: CSARADINQPQHF.